A single T cell receptor (beta chain) is shown here with its context. When the RNA was reverse transcribed, random hexamers were used with an input of about 0.5 to 1 ug. TCRdb independently ran MiXCR on the immunoSEQ multiplex PCR reads; one entry per CDR3 protein. The table includes fewer than 300,000 distinct CDR3 sequences, roughly 84% detected once. The CDR3 contains 15 residues. Between the trimmed V and J ends, which lost 5 bases and 8 bases, there was a span of 18 bases. The germline V gene encodes CDR1 MGHDK and CDR2 SYGVNS. The data were obtained in a study of CD8 T cells in Susac syndrome. This chain joins TRBV25-1 and TRBJ1-4; weak D call: TRBD1 (5 bases). This clonotype originated in a human donor with multiple sclerosis. The sample was CD8+ T cells from PBMCs. Here the CDR3 reads CASSFQGVLKEKLFF. The CDR3 nucleotides read TGTGCCAGCAGTTTCCAGGGCGTCCTGAAGGAAAAACTGTTTTTT.